This note documents a single T cell receptor (beta chain) sequence. Its antigen remains unknown. This entry comes from a study of T cell responses to AZD1222 COVID-19 vaccine. Study findings and constraints: Baseline seropositivity occurred in only 5 or 6 AZD1222 recipients. White British ancestry dominated among donors, who included more females, and clonal diversity was possibly underestimated. Nearly half of the spike-specific TCRs reportedly recognize variant regions that carry no mutations.

The CDR3 sequence is 15 residues long. Germline assignment: CDR1 WNHNN and CDR2 SYGVQD (reference sequence). V lost 6 bases and J lost 5; bases outside the gene matches: 10. Repertoires were generated with immunoSEQ multiplex PCR, while TCRdb's copy carries only in-frame clones and drops some. The table records 150,000 to 200,000 clones, approximately 90% of them present only once. The chain employs TRBV10-1 and TRBJ2-7; 10 bases are a match to TRBD2. Sequencing was performed on peripheral blood, taken 28 days after the second AZD1222 dose. The origin of this receptor is an adult who received the AZD1222 COVID-19 vaccine. The CDR3: CASRPASGRKNEQYF. CDR3 DNA sequence: TGCGCCAGCAGGCCAGCTAGCGGGAGAAAGAACGAGCAGTACTTC.